This TCR beta chain was recorded in a study of shared clonotypes between healthy human individuals. This CDR3 contains 18 residues. V lost 5 bases and J lost 5; bases outside the gene matches: 14. Germline CDR1 and CDR2: MGHRA and YSYEKL. This clone was counted a single time. Assay used: immunoSEQ multiplex PCR; TCRdb lists only in-frame clones, some missing. Among approximately 1,500,000 clones, approximately 97% were seen once, and the ten largest hold roughly 1.2%. Sequenced: naive CD4+ T cells sorted from blood. The subset: CD45RA+ positively selected. The clonotype was recovered from a man aged 25-45 years in good health. The chain is built from TRBV4-1 and TRBJ2-1; 11 positions agree with TRBD2. CDR3 in amino acids: CASSWGLAGGQLHNEQFF. For the CDR3, the DNA is TGCGCCAGCAGCTGGGGCCTAGCGGGAGGCCAACTACACAATGAGCAGTTCTTC.